One and the same sample provided the 19 T cell receptor beta chains below, sequenced in a study of T cell responses to AZD1222 COVID-19 vaccine. The data were produced by immunoSEQ multiplex PCR, yet TCRdb's version contains in-frame clones alone and is incomplete. The profile shows over 150,000 clones, 80% to 95% of them singletons. The starting material was peripheral blood, obtained on day 0 of AZD1222 vaccination. The receptor source for this set is an adult in good health.

The chain carries TRBV28 and TRBJ1-4, with no clear D. The CDR3 is 11 amino acids. The V gene's germline CDR1 is MDHEN and CDR2 SYDVKM. Trimming removed 7 bases from V and 0 bases from J, with 0 bases in between. The CDR3 spells CASTTNEKLFF. As DNA, the CDR3 is TGTGCCAGCACAACTAATGAAAAACTGTTTTTT.

J is TRBJ1-5 and V is TRBV5-1; D call uncertain. This CDR3 has 15 residues. Germline CDR1 SGHRS, CDR2 YFSETQ. Trimming shortened V by 0 bases and J by 1 base, and 8 bases separated the two germline ends. The CDR3 sequence: CASSLDRASNQPQHF. In nucleotides, the CDR3 is TGCGCCAGCAGCTTGGACCGAGCCAGCAATCAGCCCCAGCATTTT.

The J gene is TRBJ1-5, the V gene TRBV6-1, with no clear D. Germline V gene sequence: CDR1 MNHNS, CDR2 SASEGT. V lost 1 base and J 3 bases, leaving 16 bases between the germline ends. The CDR3 contains 17 residues. The CDR3 protein is CASSEGGSVWINQPQHF. CDR3 nucleotides: TGTGCCAGCAGTGAAGGCGGGAGCGTTTGGATCAATCAGCCCCAGCATTTT.

The chain links TRBV6-5 to TRBJ1-4; TRBD1 matches 8 bases. CDR1 is MNHEY and CDR2 is SVGAGI in the germline V gene. J lost 8 bases, V lost 9 bases, and 8 bases had no gene match. This CDR3 is 13 amino acids long. CDR3 sequence reads: CASRQGSGEKLFF. In DNA form, the CDR3 reads TGTGCCAGTCGACAGGGGTCAGGGGAAAAACTGTTTTTT.

Here the CDR3 DNA reads TGCGCCAGCAGCATCCGACTAGCTGGCGAGACCCAGTACTTC. This gives the protein CASSIRLAGETQYF. The rearrangement joins TRBV5-1 to TRBJ2-5; 7 bases fit TRBD2. The CDR3 is made up of 14 amino acids. Germline CDR1 is SGHRS and CDR2 is YFSETQ. The V and J ends lost 4 bases and 5 bases, in that order; junction bases with no gene match: 8.

The rearrangement joins TRBV3-1 (or the pseudogene TRBV3-2) to TRBJ1-3; D is undetermined. This CDR3 region has 11 residues. V shed 9 bases and J shed 4 bases, with 7 bases lying between them. Germline-derived CDR1 and CDR2 are LGHDT and YNNKEL (reference sequence). The CDR3: CASSFGNTIYF. The DNA of the CDR3 is TGTGCCAGTTCTTTCGGAAACACCATATATTTT.

The chain combines TRBV4-2 with TRBJ1-4; D gene uncertain. This CDR3 is built from 13 residues. V lost 4 bases and J 0 bases, leaving 3 bases between the germline ends. Per the germline V gene, CDR1 is LGHNA and CDR2 is YNFKEQ. The CDR3 is CASSRATNEKLFF. The CDR3 DNA reads TGTGCCAGCAGCCGAGCAACTAATGAAAAACTGTTTTTT.

In its sample, this clone was seen a few times. J is TRBJ1-4 and V is TRBV21-1. TRBV21-1 is labeled a pseudogene. There are 17 residues in the CDR3. The DNA of the CDR3 is TGTGCCAGCAGCAAAGGGAGGGGTTACAGCACTAATGAAAAACTGTTTTTT. As protein: CASSKGRGYSTNEKLFF.

The chain combines TRBV5-1 with TRBJ1-2; 10 bases are shared with TRBD1. The V gene's germline CDR1 is SGHRS and CDR2 YFSETQ. The V and J ends lost 1 base and 4 bases, in that order; junction bases with no gene match: 7. The CDR3 sequence is 16 residues long. The CDR3 spells CASSLLADRGGYGYTF. The CDR3 nucleotides read TGCGCCAGCAGCTTGTTGGCGGACAGGGGGGGCTATGGCTACACCTTC.

The genes are TRBV3-1 (or the pseudogene TRBV3-2) and TRBJ1-2; 12 nucleotides agree with TRBD1. The germline V gene encodes CDR1 LGHDT and CDR2 YNNKEL (reference sequence). Unmatched junction bases numbered 4, after V lost 4 bases and J lost 4 bases. The CDR3 is 15 amino acids. The CDR3 DNA is TGTGCCAGCAGCCTGGGACAGGGGGCCTTCTATGGCTACACCTTC. Translated, it gives CASSLGQGAFYGYTF.

This clone came up a few times. The chain uses TRBV6-5 and TRBJ1-4; D not certain. The ends were cut back, 0 bases at V and 3 bases at J, with 8 bases in the middle. The CDR3 spans 15 residues. Germline CDR1 MNHEY, CDR2 SVGAGI. The CDR3 DNA is TGTGCCAGCAGTTACTCGGGCCATCCTAATGAAAAACTGTTTTTT. Amino acid sequence: CASSYSGHPNEKLFF.

The chain employs TRBV5-1 and TRBJ1-2, with TRBD1 identical over 9 bases. V was clipped by 4 bases and J by 7 bases; unmatched bases: 11. CDR1 and CDR2 (germline): SGHRS, YFSETQ. The length of the CDR3 is 15 residues. CDR3: CASSPSGTGTFGYTF. CDR3 coding DNA: TGCGCCAGCAGCCCGAGCGGGACAGGGACTTTTGGCTACACCTTC. Looking up the rest from reference TRBV5-1 and TRBJ1-2 gives the full variable domain: KAGVTQTPRYLIKTRGQQVTLSCSPISGHRSVSWYQQTPGQGLQFLFEYFSETQRNKGNFPGRFSGRQFSNSRSEMNVSTLELGDSALYLCASSPSGTGTFGYTFGSGTRLTVV.

The gene calls are TRBV6-6 and TRBJ2-7; D possibly corresponds to TRBD1 (6 bases). There are 14 residues in the CDR3. Trimming stripped 8 bases from V and 6 bases from J, with 20 bases between. Germline CDR1 MNHNY, CDR2 SVGAGI (reference sequence). The CDR3 reads CASYRQGSAGEQYF. For the CDR3, the DNA is TGTGCCAGCTACCGCCAGGGGTCCGCGGGCGAGCAGTACTTC.

The rearrangement links TRBV3-1 (or the pseudogene TRBV3-2) to TRBJ1-2; 11 nucleotides agree with TRBD1. V shed 4 bases and J 8 bases; nucleotides not matched to a gene: 9. This CDR3 spans 15 amino acids. Per germline, CDR1 LGHDT and CDR2 YNNKEL (reference sequence). CDR3 amino acids: CASSRDRGAGRGYTF. The DNA of the CDR3 is TGTGCCAGCAGCCGGGACAGGGGGGCTGGTCGAGGCTACACCTTC.

In nucleotides, the CDR3 is TGTGCCAGCAGCTTAGGAGGGACAGGGGACACTGAAGCTTTCTTT. Amino acids: CASSLGGTGDTEAFF. The chain employs TRBV7-9 and TRBJ1-1, with 10 bases matching TRBD1. The CDR3 extends over 15 amino acids. CDR1 is SEHNR, CDR2 FQNEAQ, per germline (reference sequence). V was clipped by 1 base and J by 3 bases; unmatched bases: 2.

The chain couples TRBV24-1 to TRBJ2-5, with 8 bases identical to TRBD1. The V and J ends lost 5 bases and 5 bases, in that order; junction bases with no gene match: 3. CDR3 size: 13 residues. Germline assignment: CDR1 KGHDR and CDR2 SFDVKD. The CDR3 sequence is CATSGTGSETQYF. The CDR3 bases are TGTGCCACCAGTGGGACAGGGTCGGAGACCCAGTACTTC.

This chain links TRBV4-1 with TRBJ1-4; D gene unclear. The CDR3 runs 16 residues. Looked up from germline, CDR1 is MGHRA and CDR2 is YSYEKL. Trimming took off 3 bases at V and 0 bases at J, with 11 bases between the two ends. This CDR3 reads CASSQAAAPTNEKLFF. The DNA of the CDR3 is TGCGCCAGCAGCCAGGCTGCAGCACCAACTAATGAAAAACTGTTTTTT.

The DNA of the CDR3 is TGTGCCAGTAGTCCCTGGACAGGGGTAGCTAACTATGGCTACACCTTC. Translating gives CASSPWTGVANYGYTF. This rearrangement joins TRBV19 to TRBJ1-2, with 9 bases identical to TRBD1. The germline V gene has CDR1 LNHDA and CDR2 SQIVND (reference sequence). The length of the CDR3 is 16 residues. Trimming took 5 bases from V and 0 from J; bases not matched to a gene: 7.

V usage is TRBV4-3 and J usage is TRBJ2-5; D remains ambiguous. There are 16 residues in the CDR3. Germline V gives CDR1 LGHNA, CDR2 YSLEER. Trimming removed 1 base from V and 1 base from J, with 13 bases in between. In DNA form, the CDR3 reads TGCGCCAGCAGCCAAGGAATCCGGAAGGTCCAAGAGACCCAGTACTTC. Translation gives CASSQGIRKVQETQYF.